The T cell receptor beta chain under discussion was sequenced for a study of shared clonotypes between healthy human individuals. In the naive CD8 group, cells lacked CD45RO and were positively selected for CCR7, so terminally differentiated effector memory CD45RA+ cells were left out. Whole-study results and caveats: It was expected that sequencing depth would affect clonotype sharing among donors.

This CDR3 spans 15 amino acids. Germline lookup yields CDR1 SGHDT and CDR2 YYEEEE. Trimming took off 6 bases at V and 5 bases at J, with 20 bases between the two ends. At deep level, the assay was performed. TCRdb keeps only in-frame clones here, not all; method: immunoSEQ multiplex PCR. The table shows about 2.1 million clones, with about 93% occurring only once. About this clone itself: The antigen is not known.

The specimen sequenced was naive CD8+ T cells from PBMCs. This TCR was sampled from a man between 18 and 35 years old in good health. Some clones in this sample may be carry-over from other donors' samples. The rearrangement links TRBV5-6 to TRBJ1-1, with D possibly matching TRBD1 (5 bases). The CDR3 protein is CASTPRFQGRTEAFF. CDR3 bases: TGTGCCAGCACCCCACGGTTTCAGGGACGAACTGAAGCTTTCTTT.